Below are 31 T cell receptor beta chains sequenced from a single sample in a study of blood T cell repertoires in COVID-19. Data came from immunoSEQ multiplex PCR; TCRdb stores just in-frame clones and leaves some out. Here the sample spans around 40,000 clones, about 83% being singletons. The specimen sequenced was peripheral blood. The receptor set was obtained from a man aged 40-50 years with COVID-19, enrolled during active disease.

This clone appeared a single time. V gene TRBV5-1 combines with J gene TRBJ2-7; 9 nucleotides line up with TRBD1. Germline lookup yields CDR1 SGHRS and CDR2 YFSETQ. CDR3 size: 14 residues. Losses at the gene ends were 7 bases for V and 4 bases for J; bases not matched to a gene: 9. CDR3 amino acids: CASDPGTGTYEQYF. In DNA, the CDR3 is TGCGCCAGCGATCCCGGGACAGGGACATACGAGCAGTACTTC.

The chain's CDR3 is CASSQIGRARTDTQYF. In DNA, the CDR3 is TGTGCCAGCAGCCAGATCGGGAGGGCCAGAACAGATACGCAGTATTTT. The chain couples TRBV14 to TRBJ2-3; the match to TRBD2 covers 8 bases. The CDR3 sequence is 16 residues long. Germline assignment: CDR1 SGHDN and CDR2 FVKESK. V shed 3 bases, J shed 3 bases, and the junction held 8 bases outside the gene matches.

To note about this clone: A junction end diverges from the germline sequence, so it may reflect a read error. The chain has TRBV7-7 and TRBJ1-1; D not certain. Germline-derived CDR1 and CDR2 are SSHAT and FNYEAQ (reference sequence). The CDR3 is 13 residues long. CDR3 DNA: TGTGCTAGCAGCGCCAACGAGGGCACTGAAGCTTTCTTT. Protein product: CASSANEGTEAFF.

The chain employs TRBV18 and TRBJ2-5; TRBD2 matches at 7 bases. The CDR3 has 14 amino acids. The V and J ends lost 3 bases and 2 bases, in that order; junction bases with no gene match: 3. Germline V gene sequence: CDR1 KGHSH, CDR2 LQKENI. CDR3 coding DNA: TGTGCCAGCTCACCCCCTAGCGGACAAGAGACCCAGTACTTC. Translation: CASSPPSGQETQYF. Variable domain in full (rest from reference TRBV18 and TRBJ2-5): NAGVMQNPRHLVRRRGQEARLRCSPMKGHSHVYWYRQLPEEGLKFMVYLQKENIIDESGMPKERFSAEFPKEGPSILRIQQVVRGDSAAYFCASSPPSGQETQYFGPGTRLLVL.

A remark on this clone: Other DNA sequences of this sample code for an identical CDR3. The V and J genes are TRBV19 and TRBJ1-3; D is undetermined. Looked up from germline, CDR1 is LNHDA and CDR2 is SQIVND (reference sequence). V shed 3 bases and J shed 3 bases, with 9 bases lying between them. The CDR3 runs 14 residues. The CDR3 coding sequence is TGTGCCAGTAGTATGGGGAGAAGTGGAAACACCATATATTTT. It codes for CASSMGRSGNTIYF. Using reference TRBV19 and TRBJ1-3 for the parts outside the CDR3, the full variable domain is DGGITQSPKYLFRKEGQNVTLSCEQNLNHDAMYWYRQDPGQGLRLIYYSQIVNDFQKGDIAEGYSVSREKKESFPLTVTSAQKNPTAFYLCASSMGRSGNTIYFGEGSWLTVV.

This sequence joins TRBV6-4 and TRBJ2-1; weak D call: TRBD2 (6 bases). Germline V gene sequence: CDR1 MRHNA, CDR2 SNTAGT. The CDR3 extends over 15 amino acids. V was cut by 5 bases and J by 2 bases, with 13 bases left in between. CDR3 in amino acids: CASSRQWGAYNEQFF. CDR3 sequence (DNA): TGTGCCAGCAGTCGACAGTGGGGGGCCTACAATGAGCAGTTCTTC.

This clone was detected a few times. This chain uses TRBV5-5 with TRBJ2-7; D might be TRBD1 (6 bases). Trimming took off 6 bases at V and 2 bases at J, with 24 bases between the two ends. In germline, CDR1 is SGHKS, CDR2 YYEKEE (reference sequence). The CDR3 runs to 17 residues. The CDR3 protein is CASTLYPDRTYTYEQYF. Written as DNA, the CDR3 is TGTGCCAGCACCCTCTACCCAGACAGGACATATACCTACGAGCAGTACTTC.

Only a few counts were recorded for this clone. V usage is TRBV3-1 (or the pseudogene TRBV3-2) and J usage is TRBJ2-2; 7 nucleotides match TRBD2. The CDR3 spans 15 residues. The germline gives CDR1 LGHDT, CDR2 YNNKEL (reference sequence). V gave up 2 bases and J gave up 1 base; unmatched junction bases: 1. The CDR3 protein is CASSQTGGNTGELFF. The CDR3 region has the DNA TGTGCCAGCAGCCAAACGGGAGGGAACACCGGGGAGCTGTTTTTT.

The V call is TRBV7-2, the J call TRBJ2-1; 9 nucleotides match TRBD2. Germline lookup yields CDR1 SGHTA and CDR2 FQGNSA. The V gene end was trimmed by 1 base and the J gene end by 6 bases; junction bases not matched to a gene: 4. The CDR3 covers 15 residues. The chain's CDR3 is CASSLVAGGPNEQFF. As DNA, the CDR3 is TGTGCCAGCAGCTTAGTTGCGGGGGGGCCCAATGAGCAGTTCTTC.

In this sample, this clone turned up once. CDR3 protein: CATSRDSGGSSYNEQFF. CDR3 DNA: TGTGCCACCAGCAGAGATAGCGGCGGGAGCTCCTACAATGAGCAGTTCTTC. The chain links TRBV15 to TRBJ2-1, with 7 positions matching TRBD2. In germline, CDR1 is LNHNV, CDR2 YYDKDF (reference sequence). The CDR3 spans 17 residues. The J segment lost 0 bases and the V segment lost 0 bases, leaving 5 bases of the junction unmatched.

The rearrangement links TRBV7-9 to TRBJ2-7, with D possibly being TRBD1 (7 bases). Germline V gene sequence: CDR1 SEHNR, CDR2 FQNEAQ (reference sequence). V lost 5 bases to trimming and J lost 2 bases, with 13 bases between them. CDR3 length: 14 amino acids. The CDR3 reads CASSGGDSPYEQYF. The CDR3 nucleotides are TGTGCCAGCAGCGGAGGGGACAGCCCCTACGAGCAGTACTTC.

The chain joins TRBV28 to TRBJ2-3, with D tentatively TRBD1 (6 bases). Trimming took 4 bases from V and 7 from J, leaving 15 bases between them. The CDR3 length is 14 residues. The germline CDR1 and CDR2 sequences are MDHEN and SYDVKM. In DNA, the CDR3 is TGTGCCAGCAGTTCTGGGACACCGAGTAATACGCAGTATTTT. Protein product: CASSSGTPSNTQYF.

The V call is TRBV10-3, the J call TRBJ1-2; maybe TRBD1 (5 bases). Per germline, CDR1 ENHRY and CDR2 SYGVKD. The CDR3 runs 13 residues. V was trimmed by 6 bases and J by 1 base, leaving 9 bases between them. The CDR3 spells CAISGGGNYGYTF. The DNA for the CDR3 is TGTGCCATCAGCGGGGGGGGTAACTATGGCTACACCTTC.

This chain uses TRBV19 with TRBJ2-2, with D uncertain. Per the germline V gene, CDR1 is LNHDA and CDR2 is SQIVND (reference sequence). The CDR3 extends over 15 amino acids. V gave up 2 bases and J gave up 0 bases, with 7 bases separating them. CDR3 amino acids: CASSILLANTGELFF. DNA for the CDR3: TGTGCCAGTAGTATATTACTCGCGAACACCGGGGAGCTGTTTTTT.

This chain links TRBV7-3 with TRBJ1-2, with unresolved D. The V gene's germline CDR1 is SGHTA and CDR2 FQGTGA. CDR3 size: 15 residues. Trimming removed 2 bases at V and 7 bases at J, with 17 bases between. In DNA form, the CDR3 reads TGTGCCAGCAGCTTAGAGCCTGTGTCGCAAGCTGGCTACACCTTC. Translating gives CASSLEPVSQAGYTF.

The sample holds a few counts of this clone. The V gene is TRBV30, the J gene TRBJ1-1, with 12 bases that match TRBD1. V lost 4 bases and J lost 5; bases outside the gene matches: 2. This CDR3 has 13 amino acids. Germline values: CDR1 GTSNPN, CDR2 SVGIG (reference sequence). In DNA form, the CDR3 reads TGTGCCTGGACGGGACAGGGGGCAACTGAAGCTTTCTTT. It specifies CAWTGQGATEAFF.

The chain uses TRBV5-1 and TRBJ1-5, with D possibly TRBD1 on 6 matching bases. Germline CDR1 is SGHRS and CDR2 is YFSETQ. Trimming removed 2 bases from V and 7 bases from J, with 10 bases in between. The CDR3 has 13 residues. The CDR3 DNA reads TGCGCCAGCAGCTTACAACAGGGCCAGCCCCAGCATTTT. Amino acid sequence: CASSLQQGQPQHF.

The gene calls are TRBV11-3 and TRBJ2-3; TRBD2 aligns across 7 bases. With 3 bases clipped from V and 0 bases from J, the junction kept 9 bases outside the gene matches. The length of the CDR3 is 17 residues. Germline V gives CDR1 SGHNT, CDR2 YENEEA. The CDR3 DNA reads TGTGCCAGCAGCTTGGGTAGAAGCGGGGCCAGCACAGATACGCAGTATTTT. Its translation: CASSLGRSGASTDTQYF.

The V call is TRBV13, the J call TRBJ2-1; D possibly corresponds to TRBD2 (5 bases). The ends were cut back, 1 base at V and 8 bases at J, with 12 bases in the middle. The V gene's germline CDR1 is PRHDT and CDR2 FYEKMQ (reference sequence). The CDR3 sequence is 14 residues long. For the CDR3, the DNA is TGTGCCAGCAGCTTAGCAGCTAGCAGCCATGAGCAGTTCTTC. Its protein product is CASSLAASSHEQFF. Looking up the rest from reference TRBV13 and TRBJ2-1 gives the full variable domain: AAGVIQSPRHLIKEKRETATLKCYPIPRHDTVYWYQQGPGQDPQFLISFYEKMQSDKGSIPDRFSAQQFSDYHSELNMSSLELGDSALYFCASSLAASSHEQFFGPGTRLTVL.

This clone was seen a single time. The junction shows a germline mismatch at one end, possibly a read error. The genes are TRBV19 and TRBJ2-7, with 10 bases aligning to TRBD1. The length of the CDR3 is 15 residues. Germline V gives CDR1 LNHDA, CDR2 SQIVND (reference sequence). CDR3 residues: CASSPQTGGSSEQYF. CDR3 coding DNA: TGTGCCAGTAGTCCCCAGACAGGGGGCTCCTCCGAGCAGTACTTC.

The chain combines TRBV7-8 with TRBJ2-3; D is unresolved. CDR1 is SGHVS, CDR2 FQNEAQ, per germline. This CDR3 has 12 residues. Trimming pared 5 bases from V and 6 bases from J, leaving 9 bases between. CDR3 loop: CASSPIRDTQYF. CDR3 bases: TGTGCCAGCAGCCCCATCAGGGATACGCAGTATTTT. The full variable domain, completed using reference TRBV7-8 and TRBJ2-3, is GAGVSQSPRYKVAKRGQDVALRCDPISGHVSLFWYQQALGQGPEFLTYFQNEAQLDKSGLPSDRFFAERPEGSVSTLKIQRTQQEDSAVYLCASSPIRDTQYFGPGTRLTVL.

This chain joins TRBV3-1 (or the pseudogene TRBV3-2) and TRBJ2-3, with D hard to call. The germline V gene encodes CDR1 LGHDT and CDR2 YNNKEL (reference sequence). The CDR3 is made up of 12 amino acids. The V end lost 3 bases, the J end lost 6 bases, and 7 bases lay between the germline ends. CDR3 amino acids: CASSHHSDTQYF. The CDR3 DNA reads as TGTGCCAGCAGCCACCACTCGGATACGCAGTATTTT.

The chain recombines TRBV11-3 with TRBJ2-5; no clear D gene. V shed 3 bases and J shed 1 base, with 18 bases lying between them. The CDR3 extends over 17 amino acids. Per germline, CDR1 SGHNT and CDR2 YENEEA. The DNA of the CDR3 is TGTGCCAGCAGCTTTTCTTGGGCCGACACCTCCCAAGAGACCCAGTACTTC. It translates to CASSFSWADTSQETQYF.

The CDR3 DNA sequence: TGTGCCAGCAGGCCACAGGGGGTTTTCTACGAGCAGTACTTC. Translated: CASRPQGVFYEQYF. The chain is built from TRBV28 and TRBJ2-7; 8 bases match TRBD1. The V and J ends lost 6 bases and 3 bases, in that order; junction bases with no gene match: 7. Germline V gene data show CDR1 as MDHEN and CDR2 as SYDVKM. The length of the CDR3 is 14 residues.

The CDR3 DNA is TGTGCCAGCAGCCAAGAAGGGGGACGGGGATCACCCCTCCACTTT. Protein sequence: CASSQEGGRGSPLHF. The J gene is TRBJ1-6, the V gene TRBV3-1 (or the pseudogene TRBV3-2); perhaps TRBD1 as D (6 bases). CDR3 length: 15 amino acids. Looked up from germline, CDR1 is LGHDT and CDR2 is YNNKEL (reference sequence). Trimming shortened V by 0 bases and J by 10 bases, and 13 bases separated the two germline ends.

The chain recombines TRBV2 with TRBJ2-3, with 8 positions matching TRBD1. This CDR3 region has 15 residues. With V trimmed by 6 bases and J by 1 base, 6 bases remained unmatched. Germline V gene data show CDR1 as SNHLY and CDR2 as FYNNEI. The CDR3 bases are TGTGCCAGCAGCTATGACAGGGGCGGCACAGATACGCAGTATTTT. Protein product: CASSYDRGGTDTQYF.

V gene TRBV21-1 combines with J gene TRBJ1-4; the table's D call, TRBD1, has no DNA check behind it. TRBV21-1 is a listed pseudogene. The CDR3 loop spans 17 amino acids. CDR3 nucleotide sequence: TGTGCCAGCAGCAACAGGGACAGGATTGCAACTAATGAAAAACTGTTTTTT. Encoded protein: CASSNRDRIATNEKLFF.

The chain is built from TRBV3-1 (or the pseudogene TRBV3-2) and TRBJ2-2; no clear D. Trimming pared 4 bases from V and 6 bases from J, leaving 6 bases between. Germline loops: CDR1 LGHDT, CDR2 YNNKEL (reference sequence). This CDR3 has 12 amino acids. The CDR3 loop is CASSRQSGELFF. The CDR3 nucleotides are TGTGCCAGCAGCCGGCAGTCCGGGGAGCTGTTTTTT.

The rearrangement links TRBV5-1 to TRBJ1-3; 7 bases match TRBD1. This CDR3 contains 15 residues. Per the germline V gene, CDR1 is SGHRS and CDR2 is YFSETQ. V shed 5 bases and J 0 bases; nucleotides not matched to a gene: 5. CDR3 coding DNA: TGCGCCAGCAGGCCTACAGGGGCCTCTGGAAACACCATATATTTT. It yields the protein CASRPTGASGNTIYF. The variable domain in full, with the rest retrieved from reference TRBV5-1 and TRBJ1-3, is KAGVTQTPRYLIKTRGQQVTLSCSPISGHRSVSWYQQTPGQGLQFLFEYFSETQRNKGNFPGRFSGRQFSNSRSEMNVSTLELGDSALYLCASRPTGASGNTIYFGEGSWLTVV.

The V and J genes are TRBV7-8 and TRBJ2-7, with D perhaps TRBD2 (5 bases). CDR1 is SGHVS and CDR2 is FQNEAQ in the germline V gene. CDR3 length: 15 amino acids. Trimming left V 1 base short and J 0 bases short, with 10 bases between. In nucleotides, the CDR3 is TGTGCCAGCAGCTTAGGCAGCGGCACCTCCTACGAGCAGTACTTC. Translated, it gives CASSLGSGTSYEQYF.

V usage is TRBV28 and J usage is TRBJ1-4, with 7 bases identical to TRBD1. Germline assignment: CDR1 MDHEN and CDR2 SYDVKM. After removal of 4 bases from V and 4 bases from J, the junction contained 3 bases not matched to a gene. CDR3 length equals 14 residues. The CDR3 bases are TGTGCCAGCAGTTACAGGGGAAGTAATGAAAAACTGTTTTTT. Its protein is CASSYRGSNEKLFF.